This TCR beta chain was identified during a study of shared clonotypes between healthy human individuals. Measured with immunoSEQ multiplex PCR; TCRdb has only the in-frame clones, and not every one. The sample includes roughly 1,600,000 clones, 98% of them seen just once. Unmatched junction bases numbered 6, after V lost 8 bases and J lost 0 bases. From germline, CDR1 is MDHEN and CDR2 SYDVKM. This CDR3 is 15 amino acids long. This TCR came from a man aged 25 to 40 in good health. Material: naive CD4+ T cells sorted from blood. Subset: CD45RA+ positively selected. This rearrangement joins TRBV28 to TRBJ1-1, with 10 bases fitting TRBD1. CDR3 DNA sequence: TGTGCCAGCGGGGGACAGGGGACCATGAACACTGAAGCTTTCTTT. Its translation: CASGGQGTMNTEAFF.